This T cell receptor beta chain came from a study of blood T cell repertoires in COVID-19. Sequencing used immunoSEQ multiplex PCR; TCRdb keeps in-frame clones, though not all of them. The data show roughly 210,000 clones, with 80% to 90% seen just once and approximately 7.2% held by the top ten. Trimming removed 2 bases at V and 3 bases at J, with 9 bases between. Per the germline V gene, CDR1 is SGHRS and CDR2 is YFSETQ. CDR3 length: 14 amino acids. This receptor was identified in a man aged 30 to 45 in a cohort exposed to, infected with or recovered from COVID-19 (not recorded which). Specimen: PBMCs or T cells enriched from blood (not recorded which). The gene calls are TRBV5-1 and TRBJ1-3; possibly TRBD1 for D (5 bases). The CDR3 here is CASSLGADGNTIYF. In DNA form, the CDR3 reads TGCGCCAGCAGCTTAGGGGCAGATGGAAACACCATATATTTT.